A few counts support the clone carrying this T cell receptor beta chain. What it binds is unknown. Germline trimming cut 3 bases from V and 0 bases from J; bases unmatched to any gene: 13. This CDR3 spans 17 amino acids. The germline V gene encodes CDR1 SQVTM and CDR2 ANQGSEA. The authors built TCR beta libraries using iRepertoire HTBI primers and Arm-PCR of CDR3 regions. One entry per CDR3 protein results from TCRdb running MiXCR on the multiplex PCR reads. The table includes around 450,000 distinct CDR3 sequences, 14% to 15% detected once. This sample is part of a study of regulatory T cells in long-lasting Graves disease. General study findings and limits: TRBV28, TRBJ1-2 and TRBJ2-5 were segments that persistent disease favored.

Time point: newly diagnosed GD, antithyroid drugs for less than 3 months. The TCR library was made from RNA that had been extracted from PBMCs in TRIzol. The sample also formed part of further work on T cells in Graves' hyperthyroidism and ophthalmopathy.

This rearrangement joins TRBV29-1 to TRBJ2-5, with 7 bases fitting TRBD2. The sample consisted of peripheral blood mononuclear cells (PBMCs), taken at new diagnosis, from a patient treated with antithyroid drugs. The sequence derives from a young woman with Graves disease. CDR3 sequence: CSVDATGLGGYQETQYF. CDR3 coding DNA: TGCAGCGTTGATGCGACTGGGCTGGGGGGGTACCAAGAGACCCAGTACTTC.